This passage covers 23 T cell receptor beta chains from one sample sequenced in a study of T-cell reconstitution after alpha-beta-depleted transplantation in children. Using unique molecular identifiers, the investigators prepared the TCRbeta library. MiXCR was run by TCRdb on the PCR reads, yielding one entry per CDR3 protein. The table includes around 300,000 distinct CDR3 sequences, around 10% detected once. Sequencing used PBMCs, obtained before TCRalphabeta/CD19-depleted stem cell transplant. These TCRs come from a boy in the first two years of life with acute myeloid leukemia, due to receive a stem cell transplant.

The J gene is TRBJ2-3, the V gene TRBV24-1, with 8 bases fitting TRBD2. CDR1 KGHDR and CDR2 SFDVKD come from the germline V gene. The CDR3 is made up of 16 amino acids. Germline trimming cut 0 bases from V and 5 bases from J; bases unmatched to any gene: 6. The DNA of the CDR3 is TGTGCCACCAGTGATTTGAACGGTCTAGCGGGAGATACGCAGTATTTT. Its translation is CATSDLNGLAGDTQYF.

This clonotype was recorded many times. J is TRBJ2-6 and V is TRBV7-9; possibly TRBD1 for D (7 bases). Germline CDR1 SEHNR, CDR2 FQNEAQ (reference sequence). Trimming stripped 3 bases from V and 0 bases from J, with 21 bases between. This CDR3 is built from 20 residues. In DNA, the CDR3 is TGTGCCAGCAGCTTCGTCAGGGGGACTTACAGGAACTCTGGGGCCAACGTCCTGACTTTC. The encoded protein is CASSFVRGTYRNSGANVLTF.

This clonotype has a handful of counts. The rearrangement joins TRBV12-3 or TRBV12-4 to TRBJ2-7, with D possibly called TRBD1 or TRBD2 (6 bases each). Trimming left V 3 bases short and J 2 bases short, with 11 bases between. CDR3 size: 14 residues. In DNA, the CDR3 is TGTGCCAGCAGTTTTTGGGGGGCCACCTACGAGCAGTACTTC. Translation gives CASSFWGATYEQYF.

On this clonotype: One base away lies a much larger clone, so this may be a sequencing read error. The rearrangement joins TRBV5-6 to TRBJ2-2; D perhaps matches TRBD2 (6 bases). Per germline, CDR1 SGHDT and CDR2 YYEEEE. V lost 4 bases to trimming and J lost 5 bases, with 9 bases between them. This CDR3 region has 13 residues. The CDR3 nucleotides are TGTGCCAGCAGCCCCGGGACTACCGGGGAGCTGTTTTTT. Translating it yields CASSPGTTGELFF.

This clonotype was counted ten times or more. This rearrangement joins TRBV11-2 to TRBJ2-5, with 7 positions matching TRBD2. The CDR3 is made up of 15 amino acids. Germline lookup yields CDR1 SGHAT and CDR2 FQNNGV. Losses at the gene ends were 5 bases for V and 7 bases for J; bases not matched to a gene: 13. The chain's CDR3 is CASSLATSRGRTQYF. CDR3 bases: TGTGCCAGCAGCCTCGCGACTAGCCGGGGACGGACCCAGTACTTC.

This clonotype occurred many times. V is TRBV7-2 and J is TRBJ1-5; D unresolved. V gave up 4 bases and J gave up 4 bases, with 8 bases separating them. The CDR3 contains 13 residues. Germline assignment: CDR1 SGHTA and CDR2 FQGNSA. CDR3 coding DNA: TGTGCCAGCAGCTCATTAGGGAATCAGCCCCAGCATTTT. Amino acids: CASSSLGNQPQHF.

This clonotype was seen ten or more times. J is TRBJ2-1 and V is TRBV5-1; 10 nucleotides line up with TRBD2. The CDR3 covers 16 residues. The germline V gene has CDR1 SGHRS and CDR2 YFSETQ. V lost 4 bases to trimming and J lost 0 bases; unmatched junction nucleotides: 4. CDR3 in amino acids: CASSLERGGSYNEQFF. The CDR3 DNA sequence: TGCGCCAGCAGCCTCGAGCGGGGGGGCTCCTACAATGAGCAGTTCTTC. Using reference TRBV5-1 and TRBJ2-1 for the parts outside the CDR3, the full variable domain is KAGVTQTPRYLIKTRGQQVTLSCSPISGHRSVSWYQQTPGQGLQFLFEYFSETQRNKGNFPGRFSGRQFSNSRSEMNVSTLELGDSALYLCASSLERGGSYNEQFFGPGTRLTVL.

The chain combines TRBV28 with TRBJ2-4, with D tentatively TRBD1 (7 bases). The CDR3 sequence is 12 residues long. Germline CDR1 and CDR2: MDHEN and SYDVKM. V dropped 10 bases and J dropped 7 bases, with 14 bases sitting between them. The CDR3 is CATRGAGNIQYF. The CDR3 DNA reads TGTGCCACCAGGGGGGCCGGCAACATTCAGTACTTC.

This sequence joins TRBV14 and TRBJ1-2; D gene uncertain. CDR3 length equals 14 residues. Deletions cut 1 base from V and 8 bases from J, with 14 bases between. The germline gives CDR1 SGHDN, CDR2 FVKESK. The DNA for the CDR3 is TGTGCCAGCAGCCAAGGACGAGACACGGGAGGCTACACCTTC. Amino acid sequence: CASSQGRDTGGYTF.

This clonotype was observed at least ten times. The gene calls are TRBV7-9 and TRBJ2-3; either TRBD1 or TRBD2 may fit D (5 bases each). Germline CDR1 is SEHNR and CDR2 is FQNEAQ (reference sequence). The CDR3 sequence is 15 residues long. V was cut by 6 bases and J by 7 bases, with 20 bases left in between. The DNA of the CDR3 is TGTGCCAGCAGGAGGGGAGAGTTGATGGACAATACGCAGTATTTT. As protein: CASRRGELMDNTQYF.

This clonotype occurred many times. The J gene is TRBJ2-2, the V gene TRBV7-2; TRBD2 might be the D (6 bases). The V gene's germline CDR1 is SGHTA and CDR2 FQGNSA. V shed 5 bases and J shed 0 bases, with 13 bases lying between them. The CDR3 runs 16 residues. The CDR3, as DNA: TGTGCCAGCAGCACGCCGACTAGAGCGAACACCGGGGAGCTGTTTTTT. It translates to CASSTPTRANTGELFF.

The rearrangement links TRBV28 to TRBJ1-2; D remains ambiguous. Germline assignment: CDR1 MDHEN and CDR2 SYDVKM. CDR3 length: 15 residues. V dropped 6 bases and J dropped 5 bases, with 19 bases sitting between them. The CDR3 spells CASRLDTALGYGYTF. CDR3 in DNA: TGTGCCAGCAGACTAGACACTGCCCTGGGATATGGCTACACCTTC.

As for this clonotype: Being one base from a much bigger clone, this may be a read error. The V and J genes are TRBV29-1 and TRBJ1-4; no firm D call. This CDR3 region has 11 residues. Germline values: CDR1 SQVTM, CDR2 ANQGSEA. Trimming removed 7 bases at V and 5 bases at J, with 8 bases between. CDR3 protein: CSAVRNEKLFF. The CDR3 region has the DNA TGCAGCGCTGTGAGGAATGAAAAACTGTTTTTT.

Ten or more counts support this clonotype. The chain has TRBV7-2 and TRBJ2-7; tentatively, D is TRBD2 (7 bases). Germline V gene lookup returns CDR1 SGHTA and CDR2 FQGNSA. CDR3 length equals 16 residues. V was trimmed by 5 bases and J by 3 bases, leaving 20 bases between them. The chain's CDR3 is CASSRGPGLADYEQYF. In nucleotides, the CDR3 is TGTGCCAGCAGCCGGGGGCCGGGGCTAGCGGACTACGAGCAGTACTTC.

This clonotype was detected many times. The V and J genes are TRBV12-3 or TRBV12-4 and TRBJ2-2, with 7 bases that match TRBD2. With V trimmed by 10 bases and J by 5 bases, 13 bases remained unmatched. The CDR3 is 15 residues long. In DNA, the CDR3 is TGTGCCACTATCTCGGGGGGAGTCGGGACCGGGGAGCTGTTTTTT. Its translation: CATISGGVGTGELFF.

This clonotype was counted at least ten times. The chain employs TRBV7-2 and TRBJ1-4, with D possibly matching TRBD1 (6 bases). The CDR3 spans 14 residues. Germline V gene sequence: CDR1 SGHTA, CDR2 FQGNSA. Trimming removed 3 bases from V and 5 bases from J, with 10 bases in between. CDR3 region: CASSLTGWNEKLFF. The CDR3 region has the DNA TGTGCCAGCAGCTTGACAGGTTGGAATGAAAAACTGTTTTTT.

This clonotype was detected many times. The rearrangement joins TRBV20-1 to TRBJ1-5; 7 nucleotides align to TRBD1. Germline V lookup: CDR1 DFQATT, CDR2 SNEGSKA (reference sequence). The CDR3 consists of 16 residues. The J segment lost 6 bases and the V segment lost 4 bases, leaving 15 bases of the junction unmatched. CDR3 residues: CSATLTGSREGQPQHF. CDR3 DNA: TGCAGTGCTACTCTGACAGGGTCCAGGGAAGGTCAGCCCCAGCATTTT.

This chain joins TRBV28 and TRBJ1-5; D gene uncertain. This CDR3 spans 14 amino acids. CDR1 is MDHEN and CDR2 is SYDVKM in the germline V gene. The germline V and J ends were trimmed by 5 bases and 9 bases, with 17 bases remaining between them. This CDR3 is CASSPPRPRRPQHF. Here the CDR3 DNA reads TGTGCCAGCAGTCCACCCCGACCCAGACGGCCCCAGCATTTT.

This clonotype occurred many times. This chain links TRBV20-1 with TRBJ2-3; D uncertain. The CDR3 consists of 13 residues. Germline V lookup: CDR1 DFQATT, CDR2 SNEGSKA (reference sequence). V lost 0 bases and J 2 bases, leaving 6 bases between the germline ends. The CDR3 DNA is TGCAGTGCTAGAGATCGGTTCACAGATACGCAGTATTTT. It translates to CSARDRFTDTQYF.

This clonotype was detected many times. The CDR3 DNA reads as TGTGCCAGCAGCCTCCAGGGCGCTGGGGCCAACGTCCTGACTTTC. It encodes CASSLQGAGANVLTF. The chain carries TRBV14 and TRBJ2-6; a possible D gene is TRBD1 (5 bases). The V end was cut by 4 bases, the J end by 2 bases, with 9 bases between. Germline lookup yields CDR1 SGHDN and CDR2 FVKESK. The CDR3 extends over 15 amino acids.

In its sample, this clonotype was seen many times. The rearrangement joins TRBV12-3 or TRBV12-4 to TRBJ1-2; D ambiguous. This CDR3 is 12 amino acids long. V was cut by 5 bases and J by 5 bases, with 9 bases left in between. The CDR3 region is CASSPGGYGYTF. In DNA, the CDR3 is TGTGCCAGCAGTCCAGGAGGTTATGGCTACACCTTC.

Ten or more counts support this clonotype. This CDR3 reads CASRRSNYGYTF. The CDR3 bases are TGTGCCAGCAGGCGATCTAACTATGGCTACACCTTC. The chain combines TRBV7-9 with TRBJ1-2, with D unresolved. The CDR3 spans 12 residues. Germline values: CDR1 SEHNR, CDR2 FQNEAQ (reference sequence). Trimming shortened V by 6 bases and J by 0 bases, and 5 bases separated the two germline ends.

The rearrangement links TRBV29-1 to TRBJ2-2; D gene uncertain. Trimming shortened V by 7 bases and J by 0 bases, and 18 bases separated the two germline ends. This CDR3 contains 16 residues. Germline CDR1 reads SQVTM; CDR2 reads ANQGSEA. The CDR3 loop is CSAVLVGLTNTGELFF. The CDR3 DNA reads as TGCAGCGCTGTCTTGGTGGGCCTCACGAACACCGGGGAGCTGTTTTTT.